This is a list of T cell receptor beta chains from one sample in a study of shared clonotypes between healthy human individuals. The repertoire was sequenced with immunoSEQ multiplex PCR; TCRdb's copy has only in-frame clones and lacks some. This table has approximately 720,000 clones, about three quarters appearing once. Sequenced material: memory CD4+ T cells sorted from blood. These receptors all stem from a woman aged 25 to 39 in good health. Both conserved end residues are part of each CDR3. D genes are given only for firm matches. The size of a clone is reported for some rows only, either as once, few or many, or as a class for expanded clones.

>.|TRBJ2-7|TRBD2|TRBV2|18
TGTGCCAGCAGTGAAGCGCTTGCGGGAGCGGGAATTCCCTACGAGCAGTACTTC
CASSEALAGAGIPYEQYF
>.|TRBJ2-2|TRBD1|TRBV19|15
TGTGCCAGTGGGAGACAGGGGAAGAACACCGGGGAGCTGTTTTTT
CASGRQGKNTGELFF
>.|TRBJ2-7|.|TRBV29-1|11
TGCAGCGTTGCGATAGGATACGAGCAGTACTTC
CSVAIGYEQYF
>.|TRBJ2-7|TRBD2|TRBV5-1|16
TGCGCCAGCAGCTTCAAGGAACTAGCGGCAACCTACGAGCAGTACTTC
CASSFKELAATYEQYF
>.|TRBJ2-7|.|TRBV28|15
TGTGCCAGCAGTTTTCTCCTGTCTTCCTCCTACGAGCAGTACTTC
CASSFLLSSSYEQYF
>once|TRBJ1-4|.|TRBV5-4|16
TGTGCCAGCAGCCCACCTGGGGAAAGGAGCAGTGAAAAACTGTTTTTT
CASSPPGERSSEKLFF
>.|TRBJ2-5|.|TRBV10-2|12
TGCGCCAGCAGTGCGGATGGAGAGACCCAGTACTTC
CASSADGETQYF
>once|TRBJ2-6|.|TRBV29-1|13
TGCAGCGTTCGGAGCTCTGGGGCCAACGTCCTGACTTTC
CSVRSSGANVLTF
>.|TRBJ2-7|.|TRBV10-3|11
TGTGCCATCAGCAGGACTGACGAGCAGTACTTC
CAISRTDEQYF
>.|TRBJ2-2|TRBD2|TRBV7-9|15
TGTGCCAGCAGCTTAGAGACTAGCTTTAGCGGGGAGCTGTTTTTT
CASSLETSFSGELFF
>.|TRBJ2-7|TRBD2|TRBV4-2|16
TGTGCCAGCAGCTCCCGATGGGCTAGCGGGAGTAAAGAGCAGTACTTC
CASSSRWASGSKEQYF
>.|TRBJ2-5|.|TRBV6-1|13
TGTGCCAGCAGGGAAGGTTGGGAAGAGACCCAGTACTTC
CASREGWEETQYF
>.|TRBJ1-2|TRBD1|TRBV27|17
TGTGCCAGCAGTTTTTACCTCGCCGGGACAGGGCCGGGGGGCTACACCTTC
CASSFYLAGTGPGGYTF
>few|TRBJ2-7|.|TRBV7-6|14
TGTGCCAGCAGTGTTTCAGTCGGGAATTACGAGCAGTACTTC
CASSVSVGNYEQYF
>.|TRBJ1-1|.|TRBV7-8|15
TGTGCCAGCAGCCCGCCGCAGGTGATTAACACTGAAGCTTTCTTT
CASSPPQVINTEAFF
>few|TRBJ2-1|.|TRBV5-6|14
TGTGCCAGCAGCCTGACAACGGGCTGGGATGAGCAGTTCTTC
CASSLTTGWDEQFF
>many|TRBJ2-7|TRBD1|TRBV12-5|14
TGTGCTAGTGGTTACGGGACAGGGACCTACGAGCAGTACTTC
CASGYGTGTYEQYF
>.|TRBJ2-1|TRBD2|TRBV28|14
TGTGCCAGCAAAACGGGACTAGCGTGGAATGAGCAGTTCTTC
CASKTGLAWNEQFF
>few|TRBJ2-3|TRBD1|TRBV7-9|19
TGTGCCAGCAGCCCCCACGACAGGCGCCGACAGGGGAGCACAGATACGCAGTATTTT
CASSPHDRRRQGSTDTQYF
>.|TRBJ1-1|TRBD1|TRBV7-9|13
TGTGCCAGCAGCAGACAGGGCTACACTGAAGCTTTCTTT
CASSRQGYTEAFF
>.|TRBJ1-2|.|TRBV21-1|14
TGTGCCAGCAGCATGGAACAGGGAGGCTACGGCTACACCTTC
CASSMEQGGYGYTF
>.|TRBJ2-7|TRBD2|TRBV15|18
TGTGCCACCAGCAGGCACCTAGCGGGAAAAGCTGATTTCCACGAGCAGTACTTC
CATSRHLAGKADFHEQYF
>.|TRBJ1-2|TRBD1|TRBV30|14
TGTGCCGGAACAGGGGGCTCTATTTTGAGTGGCTACACCTTC
CAGTGGSILSGYTF
>.|TRBJ2-7|.|TRBV6-5|14
TGTGCCAGCAGGGGACGGGGTGTTTTCTACGAGCAGTACTTC
CASRGRGVFYEQYF
>.|TRBJ2-7|TRBD2|TRBV6-6|14
TGTGCCAGCAGTTACTCGACTAGCGGGATCGAGCAGTACTTC
CASSYSTSGIEQYF
>once|TRBJ1-1|.|TRBV5-6|15
TGTGCCAGCAGCTTTTTTACAGGACTGAACACTGAAGCTTTCTTT
CASSFFTGLNTEAFF
>.|TRBJ2-2|.|TRBV5-1|15
TGCGCCAGCAGCTTGAGTGCCATGGGCACCGGGGAGCTGTTTTTT
CASSLSAMGTGELFF
>few|TRBJ2-1|TRBD2|TRBV29-1|13
TGCAGCGTTGCAAGCGGGAGAAAGTATGAGCAGTTCTTC
CSVASGRKYEQFF
>.|TRBJ1-2|.|TRBV19|15
TGTGCCAGTAGTATAGTTTCGACCAGGCATAATGGCTACACCTTC
CASSIVSTRHNGYTF
>.|TRBJ1-2|.|TRBV5-6|13
TGTGCCAGCAGCTCCGGGACGGAGCCCGGCTACACCTTC
CASSSGTEPGYTF
>.|TRBJ2-1|.|TRBV11-1|13
TGTGCCAGCAGCTTAGCGCTAGACAATGAGCAGTTCTTC
CASSLALDNEQFF
>.|TRBJ2-1|.|TRBV23-1|14
TGCGCCAGCTCGGGCCCGAGCTCCTACAATGAGCAGTTCTTC
CASSGPSSYNEQFF
>few|TRBJ2-5|.|TRBV19|12
TGTGCCAGTAGTCTAGGGCAAGAGACCCAGTACTTC
CASSLGQETQYF
>.|TRBJ2-1|TRBD2|TRBV6-6|16
TGTGCCAGCAGTTCACATAGCGGGGCCTCCTACAATGAGCAGTTCTTC
CASSSHSGASYNEQFF
>.|TRBJ1-1|.|TRBV5-1|15
TGCGCCAGCAGTACACTCCCCGGGGGAGGTACTGAAGCTTTCTTT
CASSTLPGGGTEAFF
>.|TRBJ2-7|TRBD1|TRBV19|14
TGTGCCAGTACCCCGGGACAGGCCGTCATAGAGCAGTACTTC
CASTPGQAVIEQYF
>once|TRBJ1-1|.|TRBV6-5|13
TGTGCCAGCAGTTACTCGCTTGGGTCTGAAGCTTTCTTT
CASSYSLGSEAFF
>.|TRBJ2-7|TRBD2|TRBV29-1|14
TGCAGCGTCCGAAGGGGAGGGAGCTCCTACGAGCAGTACTTC
CSVRRGGSSYEQYF
>.|TRBJ1-1|TRBD1|TRBV28|17
TGTGCCAGCAGTTTAGGAGGGACAGGGTTCTTGAACACTGAAGCTTTCTTT
CASSLGGTGFLNTEAFF
>few|TRBJ1-3|TRBD1|TRBV7-9|18
TGTGCCAGCAGCTCCCCCCTCGACAGGGCCCTGGCTGGAAACACCATATATTTT
CASSSPLDRALAGNTIYF